This T cell receptor (beta chain) was captured in a study of chemoradiotherapy in HPV16-positive cancers. Study-level background: Functional T-cell assays on a couple of HPV16-positive patients' cells defined candidate HPV-specific clones and common TCR motifs.

Note on this clone: The antigen is not known.

Assay: immunoSEQ multiplex PCR; the TCRdb copy retains only in-frame clones and omits some. The sample lists approximately 2,800 clones; about 80% were seen once. The CDR3 has 17 amino acids. V was shortened by 1 base and J by 5 bases, with 18 bases between the two germline ends. Germline assignment: CDR1 SGHTA and CDR2 FQGTGA. Study findings and constraints: During treatment, candidate HPV-specific clones and E7-related motifs expanded in tumor.

The sequence was obtained from a human donor with HPV-associated anogenital cancer. This chain joins TRBV7-3 and TRBJ2-1; D tentatively reads TRBD1 or TRBD2 (5 bases each). This specimen consisted of tumor tissue, obtained from a patient who underwent chemoradiotherapy. The DNA for the CDR3 is TGTGCCAGCAGCTTAAACGGCGGTGGGACCGAAGACAATGAGCAGTTCTTC. Protein product: CASSLNGGGTEDNEQFF.